This is a list of T cell receptor beta chains from one sample in a study of blood T cell repertoires in COVID-19. TCRdb's table, derived via immunoSEQ multiplex PCR, lists solely in-frame clones and lacks some. Among 200,000 to 250,000 clones listed, 70% to 85% were seen once. The sequenced sample consisted of peripheral blood. These receptors all stem from a woman at least 80 years old with COVID-19, enrolled during active disease. CDR3s include the opening cysteine and the closing phenylalanine or tryptophan. Fields, in order: clone size, D gene, V gene, J gene, CDR3 protein, CDR3 DNA. D genes are given only for firm matches. Rows may omit the clone size; those that give it use once, few, many or a size class.

>.|TRBD1|TRBV10-3|TRBJ1-2
CAISGDSRVYTF
TGTGCCATCAGTGGGGACAGCAGGGTCTACACCTTC
>.|TRBD1|TRBV6-5|TRBJ2-7
CASSFGTGGFYEQYF
TGTGCCAGCAGTTTCGGGACAGGGGGTTTCTACGAGCAGTACTTC
>.|TRBD1|TRBV18|TRBJ1-5
CASSPLGTANQPQHF
TGTGCCAGCTCACCCCTCGGGACAGCGAATCAGCCCCAGCATTTT
>.|.|TRBV2|TRBJ2-7
CASSGSGYEQYF
TGTGCCAGCAGCGGGAGCGGCTACGAGCAGTACTTC
>once|.|TRBV28|TRBJ1-1
CASSPTNTEAFF
TGTGCCAGCAGTCCGACAAATACTGAAGCTTTCTTT
>.|.|TRBV5-1|TRBJ2-5
CASSLAGGQETQYF
TGCGCCAGCAGCTTGGCCGGGGGGCAGGAGACCCAGTACTTC
>.|.|TRBV6-6|TRBJ2-7
CASSRGGGLGYEQYF
TGTGCCAGCAGTCGGGGAGGGGGTCTCGGCTACGAGCAGTACTTC
>.|TRBD1|TRBV7-8|TRBJ1-6
CASSGGTGSPLHF
TGTGCCAGCAGCGGAGGGACAGGATCACCCCTCCACTTT
>.|.|TRBV14|TRBJ1-1
CASSQALEWGLKGEAFF
TGTGCCAGCAGCCAAGCCCTTGAATGGGGCCTCAAGGGAGAAGCTTTCTTT
>.|.|TRBV3-1/TRBV3-2|TRBJ1-4
CASSQGGLTNEKLFF
TGTGCCAGCAGCCAAGGAGGGCTCACTAATGAAAAACTGTTTTTT
>.|TRBD1|TRBV15|TRBJ1-5
CATQTGRNQPQHF
TGTGCCACCCAGACAGGGCGCAATCAGCCCCAGCATTTT
>.|.|TRBV5-4|TRBJ2-7
CASRPELGVSYEQYF
TGTGCCAGCAGGCCCGAGCTCGGGGTCTCCTACGAGCAGTACTTC
>.|.|TRBV4-1|TRBJ1-2
CASSPPLEGGLHGYTF
TGCGCCAGCAGTCCCCCCCTGGAGGGGGGGCTTCATGGCTACACCTTC
>.|TRBD1|TRBV5-1|TRBJ1-2
CASGTGDNYGYTF
TGCGCCAGCGGGACAGGGGATAACTATGGCTACACCTTC
>.|TRBD1|TRBV29-1|TRBJ1-1
CSVEDLSTGLNTEAFF
TGCAGCGTTGAAGATCTTTCGACAGGGTTGAACACTGAAGCTTTCTTT
>.|TRBD2|TRBV24-1|TRBJ2-5
CATSDPSGTRGETQYF
TGTGCCACCAGTGACCCCTCCGGGACTAGGGGAGAGACCCAGTACTTC
>.|TRBD2|TRBV5-4|TRBJ2-1
CASSRATSGGANEQFF
TGTGCCAGCAGTCGAGCGACTAGCGGGGGGGCCAATGAGCAGTTCTTC
>.|TRBD2|TRBV3-1/TRBV3-2|TRBJ2-1
CASNPGLDRNEQFF
TGTGCCAGCAACCCGGGACTAGATCGAAATGAGCAGTTCTTC
>.|.|TRBV5-6|TRBJ2-3
CASAESSTDTQYF
TGTGCCAGCGCGGAATCTAGCACAGATACGCAGTATTTT
>.|.|TRBV19|TRBJ2-2
CASKIQAYTGELFF
TGTGCCAGTAAGATCCAGGCTTACACCGGGGAGCTGTTTTTT
>.|.|TRBV4-1|TRBJ2-7
CASSPTRVRSYEQYF
TGCGCCAGCAGTCCCACGAGGGTCAGGTCCTACGAGCAGTACTTC
>.|.|TRBV18|TRBJ2-1
CASSPGLPYNEQFF
TGTGCCAGCTCACCAGGGCTACCCTACAATGAGCAGTTCTTC
>.|TRBD2|TRBV7-6|TRBJ2-1
CASSSSHTSGNEQFF
TGTGCCAGCAGCTCCTCCCATACTAGCGGCAATGAGCAGTTCTTC
>.|.|TRBV10-3|TRBJ2-3
CATRSADTQYF
TGTGCCACCAGATCAGCAGATACGCAGTATTTT
>.|TRBD1|TRBV5-1|TRBJ2-6
CASSPSQGRYRSGANVLTF
TGCGCCAGCAGCCCATCACAGGGGAGATATAGGTCTGGGGCCAACGTCCTGACTTTC
>.|TRBD2|TRBV4-2|TRBJ2-1
CASSQDRGASGRLSVFF
TGTGCCAGCAGCCAAGATCGAGGGGCTAGCGGGAGACTTAGTGTGTTCTTC
>.|.|TRBV2|TRBJ1-1
CASSEQGPRVEAFF
TGTGCCAGCAGTGAACAGGGTCCCCGAGTTGAAGCTTTCTTT
>.|.|TRBV12-5|TRBJ1-2
CASGLHRENYGYTF
TGTGCTAGTGGTTTGCACAGGGAAAACTATGGCTACACCTTC
>.|.|TRBV18|TRBJ2-3
CASSPGRTTDTQYF
TGTGCCAGCTCACCAGGGAGAACGACAGATACGCAGTATTTT
>.|.|TRBV18|TRBJ1-6
CASSPDSSSPLHF
TGTGCCAGCTCCCCAGACAGTTCTTCACCCCTCCACTTT
>.|.|TRBV5-6|TRBJ1-4
CASSRGAEATNEKLFF
TGTGCCAGCAGCCGGGGGGCGGAAGCAACTAATGAAAAACTGTTTTTT
>.|TRBD1|TRBV7-9|TRBJ1-1
CASSLGRRTGNTEAFF
TGTGCCAGCAGCTTGGGCAGGAGGACAGGGAACACTGAAGCTTTCTTT
>few|.|TRBV10-1|TRBJ2-2
CASIGRTVSTGELFF
TGCGCCAGCATAGGCCGGACAGTTAGCACCGGGGAGCTGTTTTTT
>.|.|TRBV5-1|TRBJ1-4
CASSPLTGFNEKLFF
TGCGCCAGCAGCCCCTTGACAGGATTCAATGAAAAACTGTTTTTT
>.|TRBD1|TRBV5-5|TRBJ2-3
CASSRTGWTDTQYF
TGTGCCAGCAGTCGGACAGGGTGGACAGATACGCAGTATTTT
>.|TRBD2|TRBV7-9|TRBJ2-3
CASTGTSGGVDTQYF
TGTGCCAGCACGGGGACTAGCGGAGGGGTAGATACGCAGTATTTT
>.|.|TRBV18|TRBJ2-1
CASSPREDKGNEQFF
TGTGCCAGCTCACCAAGGGAGGACAAAGGGAATGAGCAGTTCTTC
>.|TRBD2|TRBV7-3|TRBJ2-2
CASSPRLAGNTGELFF
TGTGCCAGCAGCCCCCGGCTAGCGGGGAACACCGGGGAGCTGTTTTTT
>once|.|TRBV5-6|TRBJ1-1
CASSPDGRGYTEAFF
TGTGCCAGCAGCCCGGACGGGAGGGGGTACACTGAAGCTTTCTTT
>few|.|TRBV28|TRBJ1-2
CASSLSPGGLGYTF
TGTGCCAGCAGCCTTAGCCCGGGGGGATTGGGCTACACCTTC
>.|TRBD2|TRBV11-3|TRBJ2-7
CASSRPLPLRLAGKTYEQYF
TGTGCCAGCAGTAGGCCCCTGCCCTTGAGACTAGCGGGGAAGACATACGAGCAGTACTTC
>.|.|TRBV6-5|TRBJ1-1
CASRGQNLNTEAFF
TGTGCCAGCAGGGGGCAAAATCTGAACACTGAAGCTTTCTTT
>.|TRBD1|TRBV6-5|TRBJ2-7
CASSLGQGWNEQYF
TGTGCCAGCAGCTTGGGACAGGGTTGGAACGAGCAGTACTTC
>.|.|TRBV25-1|TRBJ1-2
CASSDARQGVSGYTF
TGTGCCAGCAGTGACGCCCGGCAGGGTGTTTCGGGCTACACCTTC
>.|TRBD1|TRBV28|TRBJ1-5
CASSLPGGQGNQPQHF
TGTGCCAGCAGCCTTCCAGGGGGCCAGGGCAATCAGCCCCAGCATTTT
>.|.|TRBV3-1/TRBV3-2|TRBJ1-5
CASSQVPGQPQHF
TGTGCCAGCAGCCAAGTTCCAGGCCAGCCCCAGCATTTT
>.|.|TRBV6-5|TRBJ1-2
CASSSGGLPYGYTF
TGTGCCAGCAGTTCGGGAGGACTACCTTATGGCTACACCTTC
>.|.|TRBV5-4|TRBJ2-7
CASSLPGYEQYF
TGTGCCAGCAGCTTGCCCGGCTACGAGCAGTACTTC
>once|.|TRBV18|TRBJ2-1
CASSPRSSDEQFF
TGTGCCAGCTCACCCCGTTCGAGCGATGAGCAGTTCTTC
>.|.|TRBV3-1/TRBV3-2|TRBJ1-5
CASSPGTPNQPQHF
TGTGCCAGCAGCCCCGGGACACCAAATCAGCCCCAGCATTTT
>.|.|TRBV5-6|TRBJ1-1
CASSFGLMNTEAFF
TGTGCCAGCAGCTTTGGACTAATGAACACTGAAGCTTTCTTT
>.|.|TRBV7-9|TRBJ1-2
CASSLVYRDGYTF
TGTGCCAGCAGCTTAGTTTACAGGGATGGCTACACCTTC
>.|.|TRBV25-1|TRBJ2-7
CARSGYEQYF
TGTGCCAGGTCAGGCTACGAGCAGTACTTC
>.|TRBD1|TRBV5-1|TRBJ1-6
CASSRDRGASPLHF
TGCGCCAGCAGCAGGGACAGGGGGGCTTCACCCCTCCACTTT
>once|.|TRBV6-5|TRBJ1-5
CAAGGTIDQPQHF
TGTGCCGCGGGCGGCACTATCGATCAGCCCCAGCATTTT
>.|.|TRBV29-1|TRBJ2-1
CSVGEAESSYNEQFF
TGCAGCGTTGGAGAAGCGGAGAGCTCCTACAATGAGCAGTTCTTC
>.|TRBD2|TRBV5-1|TRBJ2-3
CASSLVPLLLAGEGDTQYF
TGCGCCAGCAGCTTGGTCCCGCTCTTACTAGCGGGGGAGGGGGATACGCAGTATTTT
>.|TRBD1|TRBV3-1/TRBV3-2|TRBJ2-4
CASSLQGANIQYF
TGTGCCAGCAGCCTTCAGGGGGCGAACATTCAGTACTTC
>.|TRBD2|TRBV18|TRBJ2-5
CASSPLPSGPFQETQYF
TGTGCCAGCTCACCACTCCCTAGCGGGCCCTTCCAAGAGACCCAGTACTTC
>.|TRBD1|TRBV6-6|TRBJ1-1
CASSQNPGTGRMNTEAFF
TGTGCCAGCAGTCAAAACCCCGGGACAGGGAGAATGAACACTGAAGCTTTCTTT